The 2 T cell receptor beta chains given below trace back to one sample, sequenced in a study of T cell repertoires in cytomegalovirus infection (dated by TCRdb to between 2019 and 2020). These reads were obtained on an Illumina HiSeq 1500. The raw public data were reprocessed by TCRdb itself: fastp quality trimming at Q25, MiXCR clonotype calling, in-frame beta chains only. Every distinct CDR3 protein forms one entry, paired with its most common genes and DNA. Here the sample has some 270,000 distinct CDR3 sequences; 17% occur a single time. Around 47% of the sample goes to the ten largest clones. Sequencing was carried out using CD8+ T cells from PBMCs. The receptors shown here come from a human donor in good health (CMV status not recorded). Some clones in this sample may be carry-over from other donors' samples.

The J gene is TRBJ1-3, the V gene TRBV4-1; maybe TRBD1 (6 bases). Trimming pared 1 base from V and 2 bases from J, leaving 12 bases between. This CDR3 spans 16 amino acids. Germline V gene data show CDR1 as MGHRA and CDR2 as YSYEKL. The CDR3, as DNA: TGCGCCAGCAGCCAAGTCACGGGGGCAACTGGAAACACCATATATTTT. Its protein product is CASSQVTGATGNTIYF.

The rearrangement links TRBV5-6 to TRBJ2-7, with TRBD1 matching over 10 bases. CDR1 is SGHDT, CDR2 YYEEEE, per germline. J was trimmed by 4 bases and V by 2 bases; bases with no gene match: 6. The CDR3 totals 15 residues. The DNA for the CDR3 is TGTGCCAGCAGCTTTTTTTCGGACAGGGGGTACGAGCAGTACTTC. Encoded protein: CASSFFSDRGYEQYF.